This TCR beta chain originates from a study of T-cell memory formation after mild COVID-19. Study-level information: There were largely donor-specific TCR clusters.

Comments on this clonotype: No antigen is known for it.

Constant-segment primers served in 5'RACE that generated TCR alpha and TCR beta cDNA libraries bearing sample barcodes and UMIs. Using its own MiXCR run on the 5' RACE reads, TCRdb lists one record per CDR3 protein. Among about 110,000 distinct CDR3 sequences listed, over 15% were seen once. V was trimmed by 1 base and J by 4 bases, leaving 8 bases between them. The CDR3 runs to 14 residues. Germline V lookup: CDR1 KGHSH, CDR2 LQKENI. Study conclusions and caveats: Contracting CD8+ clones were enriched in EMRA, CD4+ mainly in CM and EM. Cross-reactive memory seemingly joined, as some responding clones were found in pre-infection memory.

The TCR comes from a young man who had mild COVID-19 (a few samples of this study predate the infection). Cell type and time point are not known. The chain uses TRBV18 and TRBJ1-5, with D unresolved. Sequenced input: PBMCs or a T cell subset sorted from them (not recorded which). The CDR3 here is CASSPLTGNQPQHF. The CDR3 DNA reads TGTGCCAGCTCACCACTGACGGGTAATCAGCCCCAGCATTTT.